These T cell receptor beta chains were read from a single sample in a study of blood T cells in healthy people across ages. MiXCR, applied by TCRdb to the 5' RACE reads, yields one record per CDR3 protein. The sample holds about 290,000 distinct CDR3 sequences, 25% to 30% seen once. Sequencing was carried out using blood. These receptors were collected from a woman in her 70s in good health. CDR3s include the opening cysteine and the closing phenylalanine or tryptophan. D genes are given only for firm matches. Expanded clones are given a class, and other clones once, few, many or no size at all.

clone size	V gene	D gene	J gene	CDR3 protein	CDR3 DNA
few	TRBV20-1	.	TRBJ1-4	CSASSPGGAGGEKLFF	TGCAGTGCTAGTTCTCCGGGAGGGGCGGGAGGAGAAAAACTGTTTTTT
few	TRBV28	TRBD2	TRBJ2-5	CASSLLRGGPRETQYF	TGTGCCAGCAGTTTATTGCGGGGGGGACCGCGGGAGACCCAGTACTTC
.	TRBV11-2	TRBD1	TRBJ1-2	CASSLGGQNYGYTF	TGTGCCAGCAGCTTAGGGGGACAGAACTATGGCTACACCTTC
.	TRBV7-2	.	TRBJ1-5	CASSLVGGSNQPQHF	TGTGCCAGCAGCTTAGTGGGGGGTAGCAATCAGCCCCAGCATTTT
few	TRBV7-2	.	TRBJ1-6	CASSLAQAPSGSPLHF	TGTGCCAGCAGCTTAGCGCAGGCCCCAAGCGGTTCACCCCTCCACTTT
.	TRBV10-2	TRBD1	TRBJ2-7	CASCRQGAYEQYF	TGCGCCAGCTGTCGACAGGGTGCGTACGAGCAGTACTTC
.	TRBV10-3	.	TRBJ1-2	CAIRREGNNYGYTF	TGTGCCATCAGGAGGGAGGGTAACAACTATGGCTACACCTTC
.	TRBV28	.	TRBJ2-7	CASSWLSSYEQYF	TGTGCCAGCAGTTGGCTGAGCTCCTACGAGCAGTACTTC
.	TRBV20-1	TRBD2	TRBJ2-7	CSASPLAGSYEQYF	TGCAGTGCTAGCCCGCTAGCGGGTTCCTACGAGCAGTACTTC
few	TRBV5-1	.	TRBJ1-4	CASSLGGQDNEKLFF	TGCGCCAGCAGCTTGGGCGGTCAGGATAATGAAAAACTGTTTTTT
few	TRBV5-1	.	TRBJ1-1	CASSVQGVLNTEAFF	TGCGCCAGCAGCGTACAGGGAGTCCTTAACACTGAAGCTTTCTTT
many	TRBV6-5	TRBD1	TRBJ1-4	CASMSSRGRLFF	TGTGCCAGCATGTCATCCAGGGGGCGGCTGTTTTTT
few	TRBV5-6	.	TRBJ2-3	CASSLGQAFASDTQYF	TGTGCCAGCAGCTTGGGACAGGCGTTCGCCTCGGATACGCAGTATTTT
.	TRBV2	.	TRBJ1-2	CASSALGPGGYTF	TGTGCCAGCAGCGCCCTAGGGCCCGGTGGCTACACCTTC
.	TRBV14	TRBD2	TRBJ2-7	CASDRLAGVHEQYF	TGTGCCAGCGACCGACTAGCGGGAGTTCACGAGCAGTACTTC
.	TRBV7-2	.	TRBJ2-5	CASSSARDSAGTQYF	TGTGCCAGCAGCTCCGCCCGGGACTCGGCTGGGACCCAGTACTTC
.	TRBV6-1	.	TRBJ2-7	CASSAGRHYEQYF	TGTGCCAGCAGTGCGGGACGGCACTACGAGCAGTACTTC
many	TRBV7-9	TRBD1	TRBJ1-1	CASRGTGGLNTEAFF	TGTGCCAGCAGGGGGACAGGGGGCCTGAACACTGAAGCTTTCTTT
few	TRBV5-8	TRBD1	TRBJ2-3	CASSHQGARSTDTQYF	TGTGCCAGCTCCCACCAGGGGGCGAGGAGCACAGATACGCAGTATTTT
.	TRBV19	.	TRBJ1-5	CASTLGQSIGNQPQHF	TGTGCCAGTACCTTAGGACAGTCTATAGGAAATCAGCCCCAGCATTTT
medium-sized	TRBV12-3/TRBV12-4	.	TRBJ1-1	CASSFVRGGNTEAFF	TGTGCCAGCAGTTTTGTGAGGGGGGGGAACACTGAAGCTTTCTTT
.	TRBV5-1	.	TRBJ2-1	CASSLNLGSSHEQFF	TGCGCCAGCAGCTTGAATCTCGGCAGTAGCCATGAGCAGTTCTTC
once	TRBV7-9	TRBD1	TRBJ1-1	CASSLALRDRGSTEAFF	TGTGCCAGCAGCTTAGCGCTGCGGGACAGGGGGAGCACTGAAGCTTTCTTT
few	TRBV7-2	.	TRBJ2-7	CASSLPGPGEQYF	TGTGCCAGCAGCCTGCCAGGGCCCGGCGAGCAGTACTTC
.	TRBV10-2	.	TRBJ1-3	CASSESGSGNTIYF	TGCGCCAGCAGTGAATCAGGCTCTGGAAACACCATATATTTT
.	TRBV7-2	.	TRBJ2-5	CASSWTPRDIQETQYF	TGTGCCAGCAGCTGGACACCCCGGGACATCCAAGAGACCCAGTACTTC
.	TRBV19	.	TRBJ2-5	CASGLTEETQYF	TGTGCCAGTGGTCTCACGGAGGAGACCCAGTACTTC
.	TRBV7-2	.	TRBJ2-7	CASSLEGSIGEQYF	TGTGCCAGCAGCTTAGAGGGAAGCATTGGCGAGCAGTACTTC
once	TRBV3-1	TRBD2	TRBJ2-1	CASSQPPPRGGSDEQFF	TGTGCCAGCAGCCAGCCCCCCCCGCGGGGGGGCAGCGATGAGCAGTTCTTC
.	TRBV18	.	TRBJ2-5	CASSRDSSPETQYF	TGTGCCAGCTCACGGGATTCCTCCCCGGAGACCCAGTACTTC
.	TRBV12-3/TRBV12-4	TRBD1	TRBJ1-1	CASSEHRGAGTEAFF	TGTGCCAGCAGCGAACACAGGGGAGCGGGGACTGAAGCTTTCTTT
.	TRBV27	TRBD2	TRBJ2-1	CASRLRSSGSVNEQFF	TGTGCCAGCAGGCTGAGGAGTAGCGGGAGTGTGAATGAGCAGTTCTTC
.	TRBV6-6	.	TRBJ1-5	CASSYEGSVWQPQHF	TGTGCCAGCAGTTACGAGGGTAGTGTATGGCAGCCCCAGCATTTT
few	TRBV6-1	.	TRBJ2-1	CASSGRGPRGSSGNEQFF	TGTGCCAGCAGTGGGCGGGGACCTCGAGGGAGTTCAGGTAATGAGCAGTTCTTC
.	TRBV29-1	.	TRBJ1-4	CSVGGLGSGGEKLFF	TGCAGCGTTGGGGGGCTGGGGTCTGGGGGAGAAAAACTGTTTTTT
.	TRBV6-5	.	TRBJ2-1	CASIKAAGGDEQFF	TGTGCCAGCATAAAAGCGGCAGGTGGGGATGAGCAGTTCTTC
few	TRBV6-2/TRBV6-3	.	TRBJ2-7	CASTLRAGAPLSYEQYF	TGTGCCAGCACCCTAAGGGCCGGAGCCCCCCTTTCCTACGAGCAGTACTTC
.	TRBV9	TRBD1	TRBJ2-7	CASSVGTGTYEQYF	TGTGCCAGCAGCGTCGGGACAGGTACTTACGAGCAGTACTTC
.	TRBV28	TRBD1	TRBJ1-2	CASSLSGGVAGYTF	TGTGCCAGCAGTTTATCAGGGGGTGTTGCCGGCTACACCTTC
.	TRBV20-1	TRBD1	TRBJ2-4	CSASPGQGEWEDIQYF	TGCAGTGCTAGCCCCGGACAGGGGGAGTGGGAGGACATTCAGTACTTC
.	TRBV9	.	TRBJ1-5	CASSPGGRVNQPQHF	TGTGCCAGCAGCCCGGGGGGGCGAGTCAATCAGCCCCAGCATTTT
few	TRBV19	.	TRBJ1-5	CASTYEVRSNQPQHF	TGTGCCAGTACTTATGAGGTACGGAGCAATCAGCCCCAGCATTTT
few	TRBV27	TRBD2	TRBJ2-1	CASTGSGSYNEQFF	TGTGCCAGCACCGGGAGCGGGAGCTACAATGAGCAGTTCTTC
many	TRBV20-1	TRBD2	TRBJ2-7	CSARGDAGGGYEQYF	TGCAGTGCTAGGGGGGACGCGGGAGGTGGGTACGAGCAGTACTTC
few	TRBV5-5	.	TRBJ2-5	CASSDEDTETQYF	TGTGCCTCCTCGGATGAGGACACAGAGACCCAGTACTTC
.	TRBV5-1	.	TRBJ2-5	CASSVDRNLREQYF	TGCGCCAGCAGCGTAGACAGAAACCTACGAGAGCAGTACTTC
many	TRBV29-1	TRBD2	TRBJ2-3	CSVEGPGGPRTDTQYF	TGCAGCGTTGAAGGGCCGGGAGGGCCCCGCACAGATACGCAGTATTTT
few	TRBV6-6	.	TRBJ2-7	CASRPDDVSSRNF	TGTGCCAGCAGGCCAGACGACGTCTCTTCGCGGAACTTC
.	TRBV9	TRBD2	TRBJ2-5	CASSVGGGPLETQYF	TGTGCCAGCAGCGTAGGCGGGGGGCCTCTGGAGACCCAGTACTTC
.	TRBV7-2	TRBD2	TRBJ2-1	CASSALAGVVYSEQFF	TGTGCCAGCAGCGCCCTAGCGGGAGTCGTCTACAGTGAGCAGTTCTTC
.	TRBV3-1	.	TRBJ1-2	CASSQLATTGHGYTF	TGTGCCAGCAGCCAACTCGCCACGACAGGACACGGCTACACCTTC